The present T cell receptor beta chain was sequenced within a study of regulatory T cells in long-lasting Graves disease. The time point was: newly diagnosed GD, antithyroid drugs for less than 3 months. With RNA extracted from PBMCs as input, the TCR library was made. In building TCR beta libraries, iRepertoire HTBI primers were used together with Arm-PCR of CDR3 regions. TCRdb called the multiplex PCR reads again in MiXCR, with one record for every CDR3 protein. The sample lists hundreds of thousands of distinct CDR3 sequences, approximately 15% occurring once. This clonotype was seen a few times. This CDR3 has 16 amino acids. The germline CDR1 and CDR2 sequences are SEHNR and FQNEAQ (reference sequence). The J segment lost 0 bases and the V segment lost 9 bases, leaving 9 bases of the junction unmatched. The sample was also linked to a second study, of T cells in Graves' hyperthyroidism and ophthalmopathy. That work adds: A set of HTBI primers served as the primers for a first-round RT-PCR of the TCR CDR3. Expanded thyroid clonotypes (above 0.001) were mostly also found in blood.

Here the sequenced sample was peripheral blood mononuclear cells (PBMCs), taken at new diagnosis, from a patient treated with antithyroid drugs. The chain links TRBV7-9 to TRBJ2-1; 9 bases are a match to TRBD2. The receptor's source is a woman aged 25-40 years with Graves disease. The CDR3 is CASMGGSGSSYNEQFF. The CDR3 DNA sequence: TGTGCCAGTATGGGAGGTAGCGGGAGCTCCTACAATGAGCAGTTCTTC.